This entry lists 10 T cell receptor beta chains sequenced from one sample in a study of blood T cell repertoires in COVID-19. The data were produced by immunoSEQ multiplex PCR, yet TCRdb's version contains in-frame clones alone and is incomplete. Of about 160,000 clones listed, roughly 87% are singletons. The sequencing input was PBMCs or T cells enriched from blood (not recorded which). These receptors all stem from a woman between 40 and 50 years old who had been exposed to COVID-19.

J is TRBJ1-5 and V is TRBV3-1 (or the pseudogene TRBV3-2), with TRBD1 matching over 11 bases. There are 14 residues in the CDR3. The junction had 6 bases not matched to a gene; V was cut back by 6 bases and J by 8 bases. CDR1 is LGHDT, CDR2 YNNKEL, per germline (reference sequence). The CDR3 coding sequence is TGTGCCAGCAGTCGGGGACAGGGGGACAAGCCCCAGCATTTT. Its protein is CASSRGQGDKPQHF.

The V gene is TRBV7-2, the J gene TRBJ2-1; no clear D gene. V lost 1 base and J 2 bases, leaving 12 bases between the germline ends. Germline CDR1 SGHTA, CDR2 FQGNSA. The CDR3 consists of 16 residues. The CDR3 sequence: CASSLVADLTYNEQFF. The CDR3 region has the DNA TGTGCCAGCAGCTTAGTTGCGGATCTTACCTACAATGAGCAGTTCTTC.

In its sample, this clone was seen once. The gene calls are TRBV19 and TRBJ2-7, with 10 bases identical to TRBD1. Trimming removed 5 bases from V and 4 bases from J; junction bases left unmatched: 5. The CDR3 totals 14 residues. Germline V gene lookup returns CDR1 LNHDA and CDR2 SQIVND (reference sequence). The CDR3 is CASSADRGGYEQYF. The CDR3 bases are TGTGCCAGTAGTGCGGACAGGGGGGGTTACGAGCAGTACTTC.

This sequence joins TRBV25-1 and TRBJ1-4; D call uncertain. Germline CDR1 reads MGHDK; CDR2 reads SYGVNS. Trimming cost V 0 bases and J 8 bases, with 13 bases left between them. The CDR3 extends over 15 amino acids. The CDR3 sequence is CASSEYLGGGEKLFF. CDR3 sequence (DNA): TGTGCCAGCAGTGAATATTTAGGAGGAGGCGAAAAACTGTTTTTT. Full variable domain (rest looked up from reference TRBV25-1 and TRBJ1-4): EADIYQTPRYLVIGTGKKITLECSQTMGHDKMYWYQQDPGMELHLIHYSYGVNSTEKGDLSSESTVSRIRTEHFPLTLESARPSHTSQYLCASSEYLGGGEKLFFGSGTQLSVL.

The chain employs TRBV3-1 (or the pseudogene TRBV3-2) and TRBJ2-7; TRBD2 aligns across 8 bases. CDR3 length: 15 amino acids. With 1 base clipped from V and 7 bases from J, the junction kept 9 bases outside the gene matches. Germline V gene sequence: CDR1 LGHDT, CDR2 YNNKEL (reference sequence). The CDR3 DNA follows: TGTGCCAGCAGCCAAGTATCAGCGGGAGCTGGGGAGCAGTACTTC. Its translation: CASSQVSAGAGEQYF.

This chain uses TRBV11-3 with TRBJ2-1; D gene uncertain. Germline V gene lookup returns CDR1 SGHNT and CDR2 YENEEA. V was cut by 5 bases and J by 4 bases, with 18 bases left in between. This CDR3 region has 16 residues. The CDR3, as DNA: TGTGCCAGCAGCCACCTGGCGGAAACCCCTTACAATGAGCAGTTCTTC. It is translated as CASSHLAETPYNEQFF.

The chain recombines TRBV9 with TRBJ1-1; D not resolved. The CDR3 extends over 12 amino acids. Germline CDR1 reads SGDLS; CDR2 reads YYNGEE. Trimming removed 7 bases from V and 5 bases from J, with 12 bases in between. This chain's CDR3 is CASRSGGTEAFF. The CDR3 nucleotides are TGTGCCAGCCGCAGTGGAGGGACTGAAGCTTTCTTT.

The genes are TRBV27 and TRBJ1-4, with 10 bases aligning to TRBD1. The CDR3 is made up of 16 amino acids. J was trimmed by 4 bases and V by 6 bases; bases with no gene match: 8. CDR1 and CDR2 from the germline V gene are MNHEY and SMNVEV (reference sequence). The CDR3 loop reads CASRRQGAEDNEKLFF. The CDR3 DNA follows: TGTGCCAGCAGGAGACAGGGGGCGGAAGATAATGAAAAACTGTTTTTT.

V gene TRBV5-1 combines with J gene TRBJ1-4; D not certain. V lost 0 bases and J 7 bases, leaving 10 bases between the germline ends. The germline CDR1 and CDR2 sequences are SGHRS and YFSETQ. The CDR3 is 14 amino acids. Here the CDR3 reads CASSLAPTGEKLFF. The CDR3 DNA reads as TGCGCCAGCAGCTTGGCCCCTACGGGTGAAAAACTGTTTTTT.

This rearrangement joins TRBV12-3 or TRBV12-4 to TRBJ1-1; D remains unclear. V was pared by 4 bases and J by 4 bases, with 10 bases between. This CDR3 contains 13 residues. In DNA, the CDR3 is TGTGCCAGCAGTTCCGACGGAGGCACTGAAGCTTTCTTT. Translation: CASSSDGGTEAFF.